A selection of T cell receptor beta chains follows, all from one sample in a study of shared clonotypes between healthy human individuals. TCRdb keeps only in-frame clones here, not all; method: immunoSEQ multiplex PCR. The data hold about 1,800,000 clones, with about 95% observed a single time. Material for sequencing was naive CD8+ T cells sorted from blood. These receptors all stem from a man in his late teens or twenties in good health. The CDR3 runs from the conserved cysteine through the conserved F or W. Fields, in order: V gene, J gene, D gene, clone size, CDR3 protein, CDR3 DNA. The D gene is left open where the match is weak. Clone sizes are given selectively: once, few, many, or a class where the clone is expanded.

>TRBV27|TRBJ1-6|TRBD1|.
CASSPLGTAYNSPLHF
TGTGCCAGCAGTCCCCTTGGGACAGCCTATAATTCACCCCTCCACTTT
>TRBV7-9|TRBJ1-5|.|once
CASSSHLGGGNQPQHF
TGTGCCAGCAGCTCGCACCTCGGGGGGGGCAATCAGCCCCAGCATTTT
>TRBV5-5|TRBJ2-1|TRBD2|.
CASSFPGLATNEQFF
TGTGCCAGCAGCTTCCCGGGACTAGCGACCAATGAGCAGTTCTTC
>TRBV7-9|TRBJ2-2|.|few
CASSLDTGELFF
TGTGCCAGCAGCCTAGACACCGGGGAGCTGTTTTTT
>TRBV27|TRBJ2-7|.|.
CASSFEGAYEQYF
TGTGCCAGCAGTTTCGAGGGGGCCTACGAGCAGTACTTC
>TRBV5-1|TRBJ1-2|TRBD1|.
CASSLGQGVSYGYTF
TGCGCCAGCAGCTTGGGACAGGGGGTTAGCTATGGCTACACCTTC
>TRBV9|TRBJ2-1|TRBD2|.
CASSSPTSGRATNEQFF
TGTGCCAGCAGCTCCCCGACTAGCGGGAGGGCCACCAATGAGCAGTTCTTC
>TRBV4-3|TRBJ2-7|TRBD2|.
CASSRLLAGGQEQYF
TGCGCCAGCAGCCGACTACTAGCGGGAGGGCAGGAGCAGTACTTC
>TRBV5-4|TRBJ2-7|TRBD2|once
CASSLGASGIASYEQYF
TGTGCCAGCAGCTTGGGTGCTAGCGGGATCGCTTCCTACGAGCAGTACTTC
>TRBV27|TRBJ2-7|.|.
CASSLLDSYEQYF
TGTGCCAGCAGTTTGCTGGACTCCTACGAGCAGTACTTC
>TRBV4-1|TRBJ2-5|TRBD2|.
CASSQVGGGETQYF
TGCGCCAGCAGCCAAGTGGGGGGAGGGGAGACCCAGTACTTC
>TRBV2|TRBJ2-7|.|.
CASSSINGPSSYEQYF
TGTGCCAGCAGCTCCATCAACGGTCCAAGCTCCTACGAGCAGTACTTC
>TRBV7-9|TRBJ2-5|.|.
CASSLIVEVQETQYF
TGTGCCAGCAGCTTAATAGTAGAGGTCCAAGAGACCCAGTACTTC
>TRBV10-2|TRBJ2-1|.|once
CASSEGTNEQFF
TGCGCCAGCAGTGAAGGGACCAATGAGCAGTTCTTC
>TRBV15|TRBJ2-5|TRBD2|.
CATSRVRGSETQYF
TGTGCCACCAGCAGAGTGCGGGGGAGCGAGACCCAGTACTTC
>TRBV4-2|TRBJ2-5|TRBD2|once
CASSPNSVAGQETQYF
TGTGCCAGCAGCCCGAACAGCGTAGCGGGGCAAGAGACCCAGTACTTC
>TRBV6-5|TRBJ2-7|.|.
CASGVLYEQYF
TGTGCCAGCGGGGTTCTCTACGAGCAGTACTTC
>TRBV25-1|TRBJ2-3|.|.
CASSEYTDTDTQYF
TGTGCCAGCAGTGAATACACTGACACAGATACGCAGTATTTT
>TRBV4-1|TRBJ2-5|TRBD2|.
CASSQENLGEGYQETQYF
TGCGCCAGCAGCCAAGAGAATTTAGGGGAGGGGTACCAAGAGACCCAGTACTTC
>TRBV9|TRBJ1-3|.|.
CASSVDHSSGNTIYF
TGTGCCAGCAGCGTAGACCACAGCTCTGGAAACACCATATATTTT
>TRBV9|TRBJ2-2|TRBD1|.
CASSVDRTGFVDTGELFF
TGTGCCAGCAGCGTAGATAGGACAGGGTTTGTGGACACCGGGGAGCTGTTTTTT
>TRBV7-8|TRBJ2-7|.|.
CASSLEIGHSYEQYF
TGTGCCAGCAGCTTAGAAATAGGCCATTCCTACGAGCAGTACTTC
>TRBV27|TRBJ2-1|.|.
CASKEGPPYNEQFF
TGTGCCAGCAAAGAGGGGCCCCCCTACAATGAGCAGTTCTTC
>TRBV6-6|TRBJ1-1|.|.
CASSREKNTEAFF
TGTGCCAGCAGCCGGGAAAAGAACACTGAAGCTTTCTTT
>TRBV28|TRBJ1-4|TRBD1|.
CASSSDRERSNEKLFF
TGTGCCAGCAGTTCGGACAGGGAGAGGAGTAATGAAAAACTGTTTTTT
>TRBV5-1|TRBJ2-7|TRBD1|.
CASSGQGYEQYF
TGCGCCAGCAGCGGACAGGGTTACGAGCAGTACTTC
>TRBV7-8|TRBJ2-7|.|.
CASSFSQGFPYEQYF
TGTGCCAGCAGCTTTTCGCAGGGGTTTCCCTACGAGCAGTACTTC
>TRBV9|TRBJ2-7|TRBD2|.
CASSLGLAGFSHEQYF
TGTGCCAGCAGCTTGGGACTAGCGGGGTTTTCCCACGAGCAGTACTTC
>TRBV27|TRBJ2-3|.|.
CASLGRVGTDTQYF
TGTGCCAGCCTGGGAAGGGTTGGTACAGATACGCAGTATTTT
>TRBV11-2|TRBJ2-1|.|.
CASSPIAYNEQFF
TGTGCCAGCTCTCCCATAGCCTACAATGAGCAGTTCTTC
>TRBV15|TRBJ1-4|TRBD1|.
CATSSRQGAYEKLFF
TGTGCCACCAGCAGCAGACAGGGGGCGTATGAAAAACTGTTTTTT
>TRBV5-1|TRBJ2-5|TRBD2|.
CASSRGTNEETQYF
TGCGCCAGCAGCCGGGGGACTAATGAAGAGACCCAGTACTTC
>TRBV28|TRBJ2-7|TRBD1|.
CASSFERLGQVTYEQYF
TGTGCCAGCAGTTTCGAGCGATTGGGACAGGTTACCTACGAGCAGTACTTC
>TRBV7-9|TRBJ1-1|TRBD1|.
CASSLEGAVLAFF
TGTGCCAGCAGCTTAGAGGGGGCGGTTTTAGCTTTCTTT
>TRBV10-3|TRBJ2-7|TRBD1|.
CAISESRGPSGEQYF
TGTGCCATCAGTGAGTCGAGGGGGCCCTCGGGCGAGCAGTACTTC
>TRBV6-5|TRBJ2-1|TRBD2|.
CASSSLAGEREFF
TGTGCCAGCAGTTCCCTAGCGGGAGAAAGAGAGTTCTTC
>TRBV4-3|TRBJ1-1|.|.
CASSQDLFSTEAFF
TGCGCCAGCAGCCAAGATCTGTTTTCCACTGAAGCTTTCTTT
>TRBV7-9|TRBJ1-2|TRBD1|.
CASSLGTGNYGYTF
TGTGCCAGCAGCCTAGGGACAGGGAACTATGGCTACACCTTC
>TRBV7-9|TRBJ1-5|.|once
CASSSEPWNQPQHF
TGTGCCAGCAGCTCAGAACCCTGGAATCAGCCCCAGCATTTT
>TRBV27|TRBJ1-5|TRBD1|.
CASSWTGPNQPQHF
TGTGCCAGCAGTTGGACAGGTCCTAATCAGCCCCAGCATTTT
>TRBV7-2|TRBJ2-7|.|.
CASSVGTLIEQYF
TGTGCCAGCAGCGTTGGGACCCTTATAGAGCAGTACTTC
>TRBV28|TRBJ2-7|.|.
CASSFGGTDSYEQYF
TGTGCCAGCAGTTTCGGGGGGACAGACTCCTACGAGCAGTACTTC
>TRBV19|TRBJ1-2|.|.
CASSNRGGYTF
TGTGCCAGTAGTAATCGGGGAGGCTACACCTTC
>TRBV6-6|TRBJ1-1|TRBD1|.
CASLKSQGGMNTEAFF
TGTGCCAGCCTCAAGAGTCAGGGGGGAATGAACACTGAAGCTTTCTTT
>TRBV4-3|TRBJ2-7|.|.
CASSQAATWPYEQYF
TGCGCCAGCAGCCAAGCGGCCACGTGGCCGTACGAGCAGTACTTC
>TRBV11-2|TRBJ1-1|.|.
CASSGVFGTGEAFF
TGTGCCAGCAGCGGTGTTTTTGGGACGGGTGAAGCTTTCTTT
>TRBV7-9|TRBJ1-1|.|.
CASSLGGGEAFF
TGTGCCAGCAGCTTAGGGGGAGGTGAAGCTTTCTTT
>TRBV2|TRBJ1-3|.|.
CASSRMDSPYSGNTIYF
TGTGCCAGCAGTCGAATGGATTCCCCCTACTCTGGAAACACCATATATTTT
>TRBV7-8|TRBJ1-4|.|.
CASSLAGTHLEKLFF
TGTGCCAGCAGCTTAGCAGGGACTCATCTTGAAAAACTGTTTTTT
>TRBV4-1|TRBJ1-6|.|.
CASSPRTSTLDSPLHF
TGCGCCAGCAGCCCGAGGACCTCCACCCTTGATTCACCCCTCCACTTT
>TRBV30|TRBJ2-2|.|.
CAWSVLGGEPFF
TGTGCCTGGAGTGTACTAGGCGGGGAGCCGTTTTTT
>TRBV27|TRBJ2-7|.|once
CASSWAQSGFEQYF
TGTGCCAGCAGTTGGGCACAATCGGGGTTCGAGCAGTACTTC